Shown below are 9 T cell receptor beta chains from a single sample sequenced in a study of cytomegalovirus exposure and HLA in healthy donors. Vbeta (60) and Jbeta (13) primers were used in the PCR. Profiled with immunoSEQ multiplex PCR; TCRdb holds only in-frame clones, not every one. The table shows around 100,000 clones, with 75% occurring only once. The sequenced sample consisted of PBMCs. These receptors came from a male donor in good health and CMV-seropositive.

The gene calls are TRBV10-1 and TRBJ2-7, with a weak D call TRBD2 (6 bases). The CDR3 loop spans 12 amino acids. V shed 9 bases and J shed 0 bases, with 9 bases lying between them. Germline assignment: CDR1 WNHNN and CDR2 SYGVQD (reference sequence). The CDR3 protein is CASGGTSYEQYF. CDR3 nucleotides: TGCGCCAGTGGCGGGACCTCCTACGAGCAGTACTTC.

The chain couples TRBV11-3 to TRBJ2-1; D is perhaps TRBD2 (7 bases). The germline V gene has CDR1 SGHNT and CDR2 YENEEA. The germline V and J ends were trimmed by 6 bases and 5 bases, with 17 bases remaining between them. CDR3 size: 15 residues. The chain's CDR3 is CASSSRGGLHNEQFF. CDR3 DNA: TGTGCCAGCAGTTCGAGGGGGGGGTTACACAATGAGCAGTTCTTC.

The chain has TRBV9 and TRBJ2-3; 11 nucleotides align to TRBD2. V was pared by 0 bases and J by 5 bases, with 8 bases of the junction left unmatched. The CDR3 spans 17 residues. CDR1 is SGDLS, CDR2 YYNGEE, per germline. The CDR3 DNA reads TGTGCCAGCAGCGTAGGGGGTAGCGGGGGGGTCGGAGATACGCAGTATTTT. It specifies CASSVGGSGGVGDTQYF.

The J gene is TRBJ2-7, the V gene TRBV5-1; D is perhaps TRBD2 (6 bases). Between the trimmed V and J ends, which lost 0 bases and 2 bases, there was a span of 9 bases. The germline V gene encodes CDR1 SGHRS and CDR2 YFSETQ. This CDR3 spans 14 amino acids. CDR3 region: CASSLDWGAYEQYF. The CDR3 bases are TGCGCCAGCAGCTTGGACTGGGGGGCCTACGAGCAGTACTTC.

This clone has a handful of counts. The chain combines TRBV6-4 with TRBJ2-1, with a tentative D call TRBD1 (6 bases). Between the trimmed V and J ends, which lost 2 bases and 10 bases, there was a span of 12 bases. Looked up from germline, CDR1 is MRHNA and CDR2 is SNTAGT. The CDR3 covers 13 residues. In nucleotides, the CDR3 is TGTGCCAGCAGTGACGCCGGGACACACGAGCAGTTCTTC. Translation gives CASSDAGTHEQFF.

V and J are TRBV7-3 and TRBJ1-1; perhaps TRBD1 as D (6 bases). V shed 6 bases and J shed 2 bases, with 10 bases lying between them. Germline CDR1 reads SGHTA; CDR2 reads FQGTGA. This CDR3 is 13 amino acids long. The CDR3 bases are TGTGCCAGCAGGCCACAGGGCAACACTGAAGCTTTCTTT. This sequence encodes CASRPQGNTEAFF.

The chain uses TRBV10-3 and TRBJ2-3; D is perhaps TRBD2 (6 bases). The CDR3 has 15 amino acids. The ends were cut back, 11 bases at V and 0 bases at J, with 18 bases in the middle. From germline, CDR1 is ENHRY and CDR2 SYGVKD. This chain's CDR3 is CACGVAGSSTDTQYF. The CDR3 bases are TGTGCCTGCGGTGTCGCGGGGTCTAGCACAGATACGCAGTATTTT.

The chain employs TRBV4-3 and TRBJ2-5; 7 positions agree with TRBD2. The better agreement between TRBJ2-7 and the DNA end casts doubt on the J call. The CDR3 runs to 16 residues. Germline CDR1 LGHNA, CDR2 YSLEER. CDR3 DNA: TGCGCCAGCAGCCAGGCTCCCGAGCGGGGATACTACGAGCAGTACTTC. Its protein is CASSQAPERGYYEQYF.

This clone was counted only a few times. V is TRBV5-6 and J is TRBJ1-2; 9 nucleotides line up with TRBD1. This CDR3 has 14 amino acids. With V trimmed by 7 bases and J by 5 bases, 9 bases remained unmatched. Germline values: CDR1 SGHDT, CDR2 YYEEEE. CDR3: CASGTGTGMYGYTF. CDR3 nucleotide sequence: TGTGCCAGCGGAACCGGGACAGGGATGTATGGCTACACCTTC.